The entry below gives a single TCR beta chain sequence along with its context. The CDR3 length is 15 residues. Between the trimmed V and J ends, which lost 4 bases and 0 bases, there was a span of 12 bases. Germline V CDR1 and CDR2: SGHTA, FQGNSA. Isolated RNA was reverse transcribed into cDNA used as the sequencing template. The table came from immunoSEQ multiplex PCR; TCRdb's copy has only in-frame clones and leaves some out. The table includes about 200,000 clones, 56% detected once. This record belongs to a study of CD8+ T cells in alopecia areata. The rearrangement links TRBV7-2 to TRBJ2-5; D uncertain. This clonotype originated in a human donor in good health. Sequencing was carried out using CD8+ T cells sorted from blood. The CDR3, as DNA: TGTGCCAGCAGCTCACCGAACAGTTACCAAGAGACCCAGTACTTC. Translation: CASSSPNSYQETQYF.